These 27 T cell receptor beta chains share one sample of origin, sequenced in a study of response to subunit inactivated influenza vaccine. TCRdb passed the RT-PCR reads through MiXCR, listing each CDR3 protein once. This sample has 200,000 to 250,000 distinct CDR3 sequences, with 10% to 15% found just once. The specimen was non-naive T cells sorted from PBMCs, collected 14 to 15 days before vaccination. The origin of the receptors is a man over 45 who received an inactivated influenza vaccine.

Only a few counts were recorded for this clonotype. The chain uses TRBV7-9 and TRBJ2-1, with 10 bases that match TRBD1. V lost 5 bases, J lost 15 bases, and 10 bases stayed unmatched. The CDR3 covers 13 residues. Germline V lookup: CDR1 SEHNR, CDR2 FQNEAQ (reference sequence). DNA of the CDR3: TGTGCCAGCAGCCTACCGGGACAGGGGCGAATGTTCTTC. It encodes CASSLPGQGRMFF.

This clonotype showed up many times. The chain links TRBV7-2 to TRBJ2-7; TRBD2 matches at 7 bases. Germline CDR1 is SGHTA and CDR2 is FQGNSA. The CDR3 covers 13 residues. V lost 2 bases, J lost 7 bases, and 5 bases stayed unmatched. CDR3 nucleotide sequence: TGTGCCAGCAGCTTAACTTACGGGGGGGAGCAGTACTTC. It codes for CASSLTYGGEQYF. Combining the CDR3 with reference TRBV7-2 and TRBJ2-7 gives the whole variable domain GAGVSQSPSNKVTEKGKDVELRCDPISGHTALYWYRQSLGQGLEFLIYFQGNSAPDKSGLPSDRFSAERTGGSVSTLTIQRTQQEDSAVYLCASSLTYGGEQYFGPGTRLTVT.

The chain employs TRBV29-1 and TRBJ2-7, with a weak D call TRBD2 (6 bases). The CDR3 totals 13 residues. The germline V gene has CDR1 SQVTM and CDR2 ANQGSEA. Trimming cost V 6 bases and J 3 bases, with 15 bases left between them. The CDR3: CSVTAGRVYEQYF. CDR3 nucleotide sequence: TGCAGCGTAACTGCCGGGAGAGTCTACGAGCAGTACTTC.

CDR3 nucleotides: TGTGCCAGCAGCCCAACCAGTACCTCTGGGGCCAACGTCCTGACTTTC. This gives the protein CASSPTSTSGANVLTF. The chain uses TRBV11-1 and TRBJ2-6, with D unresolved. From germline, CDR1 is SGHAT and CDR2 FQDESV (reference sequence). The V end was cut by 5 bases, the J end by 0 bases, with 11 bases between. The CDR3 spans 16 residues.

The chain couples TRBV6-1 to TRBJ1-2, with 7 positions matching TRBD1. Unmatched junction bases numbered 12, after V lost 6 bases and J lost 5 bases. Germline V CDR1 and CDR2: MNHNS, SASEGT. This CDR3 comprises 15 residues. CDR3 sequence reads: CASSPSGTAIYGYTF. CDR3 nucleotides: TGTGCCAGCAGCCCTTCCGGGACAGCAATTTATGGCTACACCTTC.

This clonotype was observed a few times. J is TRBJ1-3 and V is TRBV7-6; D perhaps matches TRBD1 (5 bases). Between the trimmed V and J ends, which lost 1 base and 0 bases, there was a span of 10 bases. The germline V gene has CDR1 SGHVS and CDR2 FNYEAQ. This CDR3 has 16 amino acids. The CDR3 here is CASSLGSQGSGNTIYF. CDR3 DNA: TGTGCCAGCAGCTTAGGCTCTCAGGGCTCTGGAAACACCATATATTTT. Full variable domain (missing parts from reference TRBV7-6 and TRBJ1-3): GAGVSQSPRYKVTKRGQDVALRCDPISGHVSLYWYRQALGQGPEFLTYFNYEAQQDKSGLPNDRFSAERPEGSISTLTIQRTEQRDSAMYRCASSLGSQGSGNTIYFGEGSWLTVV.

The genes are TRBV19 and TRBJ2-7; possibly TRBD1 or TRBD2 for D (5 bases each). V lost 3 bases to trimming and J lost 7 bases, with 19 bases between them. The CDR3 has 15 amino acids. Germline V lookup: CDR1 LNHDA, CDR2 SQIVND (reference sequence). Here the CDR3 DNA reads TGTGCCAGTAGTATGGTTCGGGGCTCCCTGGGTGAGCAGTACTTC. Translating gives CASSMVRGSLGEQYF. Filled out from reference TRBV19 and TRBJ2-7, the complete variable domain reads DGGITQSPKYLFRKEGQNVTLSCEQNLNHDAMYWYRQDPGQGLRLIYYSQIVNDFQKGDIAEGYSVSREKKESFPLTVTSAQKNPTAFYLCASSMVRGSLGEQYFGPGTRLTVT.

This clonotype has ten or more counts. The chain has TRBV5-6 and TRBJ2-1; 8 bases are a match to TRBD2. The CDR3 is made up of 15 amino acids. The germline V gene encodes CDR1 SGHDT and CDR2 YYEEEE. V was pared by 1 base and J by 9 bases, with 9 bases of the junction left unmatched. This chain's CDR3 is CASSLMTSGSGEQFF. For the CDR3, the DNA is TGTGCCAGCAGCTTGATGACGAGCGGGAGCGGTGAGCAGTTCTTC.

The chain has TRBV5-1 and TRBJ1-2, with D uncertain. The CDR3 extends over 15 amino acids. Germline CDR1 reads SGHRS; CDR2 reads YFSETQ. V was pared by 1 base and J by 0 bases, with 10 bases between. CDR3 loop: CASSLTGVTNYGYTF. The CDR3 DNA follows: TGCGCCAGCAGCTTGACGGGAGTGACTAACTATGGCTACACCTTC.

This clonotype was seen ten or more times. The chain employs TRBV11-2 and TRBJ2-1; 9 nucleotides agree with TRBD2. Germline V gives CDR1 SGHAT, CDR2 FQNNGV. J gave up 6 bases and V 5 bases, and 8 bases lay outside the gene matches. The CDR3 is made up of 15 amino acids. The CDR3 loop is CASSLGLAGANEQFF. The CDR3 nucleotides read TGTGCCAGCAGCCTGGGGTTAGCGGGAGCCAATGAGCAGTTCTTC.

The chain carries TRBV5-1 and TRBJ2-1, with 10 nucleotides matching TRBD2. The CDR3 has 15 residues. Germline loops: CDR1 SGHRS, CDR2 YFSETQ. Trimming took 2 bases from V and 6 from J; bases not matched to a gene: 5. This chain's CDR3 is CASSFTSGTTNEQFF. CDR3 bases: TGCGCCAGCAGCTTTACTAGCGGGACCACCAATGAGCAGTTCTTC.

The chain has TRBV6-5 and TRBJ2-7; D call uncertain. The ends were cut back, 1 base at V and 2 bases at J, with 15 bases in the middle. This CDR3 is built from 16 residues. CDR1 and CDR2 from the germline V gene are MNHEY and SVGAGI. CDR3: CASSYLIPADAYEQYF. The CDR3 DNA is TGTGCCAGCAGTTACTTGATTCCCGCCGACGCCTACGAGCAGTACTTC.

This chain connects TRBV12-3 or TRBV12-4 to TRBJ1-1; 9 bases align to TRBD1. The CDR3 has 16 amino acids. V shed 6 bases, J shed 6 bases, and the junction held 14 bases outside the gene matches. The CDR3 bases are TGTGCCAGCAGAATGGGACAGGGACGGCGGAGGTCTGAAGCTTTCTTT. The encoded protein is CASRMGQGRRRSEAFF.

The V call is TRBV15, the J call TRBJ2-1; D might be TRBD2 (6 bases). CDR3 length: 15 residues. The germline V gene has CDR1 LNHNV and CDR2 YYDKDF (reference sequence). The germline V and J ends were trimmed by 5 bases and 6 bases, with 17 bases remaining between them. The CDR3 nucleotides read TGTGCCACCAGCCCGAGTGGAGGGGTCCCCAATGAGCAGTTCTTC. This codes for CATSPSGGVPNEQFF.

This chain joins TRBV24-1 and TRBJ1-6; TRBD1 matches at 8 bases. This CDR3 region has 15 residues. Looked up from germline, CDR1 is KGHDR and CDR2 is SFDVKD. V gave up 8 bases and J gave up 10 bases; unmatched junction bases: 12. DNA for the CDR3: TGTGCCACCACCAAGAAGGACAGGGTTAAGTCACCCCTCCACTTT. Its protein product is CATTKKDRVKSPLHF.

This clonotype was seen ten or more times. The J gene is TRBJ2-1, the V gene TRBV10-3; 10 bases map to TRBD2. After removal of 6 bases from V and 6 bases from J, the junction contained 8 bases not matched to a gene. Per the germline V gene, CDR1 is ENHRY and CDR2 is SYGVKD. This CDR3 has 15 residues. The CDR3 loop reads CAIRSSGRVLNEQFF. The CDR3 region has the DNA TGTGCCATCAGATCTAGCGGGAGAGTTCTCAATGAGCAGTTCTTC.

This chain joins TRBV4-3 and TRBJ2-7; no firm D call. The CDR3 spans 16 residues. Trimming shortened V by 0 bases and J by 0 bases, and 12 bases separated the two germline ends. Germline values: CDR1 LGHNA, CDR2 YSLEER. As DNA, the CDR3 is TGCGCCAGCAGCCAAGAAACGGGCAGTAGCTCCTACGAGCAGTACTTC. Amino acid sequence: CASSQETGSSSYEQYF.

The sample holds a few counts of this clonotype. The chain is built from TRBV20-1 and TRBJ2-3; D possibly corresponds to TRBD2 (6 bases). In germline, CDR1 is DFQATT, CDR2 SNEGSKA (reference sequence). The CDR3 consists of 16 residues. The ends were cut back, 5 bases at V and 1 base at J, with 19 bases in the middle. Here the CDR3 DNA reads TGCAGTGCTGCAATCCTTAGCGGTGCCCGCACAGATACGCAGTATTTT. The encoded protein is CSAAILSGARTDTQYF.

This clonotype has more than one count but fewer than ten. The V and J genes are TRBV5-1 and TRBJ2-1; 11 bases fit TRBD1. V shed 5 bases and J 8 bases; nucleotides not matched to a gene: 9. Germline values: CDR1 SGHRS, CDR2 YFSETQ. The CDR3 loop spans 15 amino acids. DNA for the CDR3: TGCGCCAGCAGGACCGGGACAGGGGGAGTTGATGAGCAGTTCTTC. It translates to CASRTGTGGVDEQFF.

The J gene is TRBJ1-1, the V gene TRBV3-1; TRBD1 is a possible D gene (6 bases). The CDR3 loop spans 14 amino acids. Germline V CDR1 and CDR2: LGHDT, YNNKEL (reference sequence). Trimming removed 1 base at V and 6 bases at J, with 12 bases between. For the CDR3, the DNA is TGTGCCAGCAGCCAAGGACAGGTACGGGCTGAAGCTTTCTTT. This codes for CASSQGQVRAEAFF.

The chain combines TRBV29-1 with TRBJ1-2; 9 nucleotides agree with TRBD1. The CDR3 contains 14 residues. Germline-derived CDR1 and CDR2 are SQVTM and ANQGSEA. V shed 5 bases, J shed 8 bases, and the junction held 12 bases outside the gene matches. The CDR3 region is CSVKSTGTGYGYTF. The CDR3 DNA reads TGCAGCGTTAAATCGACCGGGACAGGGTACGGCTACACCTTC.

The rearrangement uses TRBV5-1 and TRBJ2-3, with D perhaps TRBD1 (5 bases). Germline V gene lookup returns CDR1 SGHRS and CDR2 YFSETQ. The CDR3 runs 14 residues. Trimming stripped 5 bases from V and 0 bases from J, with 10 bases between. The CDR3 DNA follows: TGCGCCAGCAGAGGGGCCCTAAGCACAGATACGCAGTATTTT. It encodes CASRGALSTDTQYF.

As DNA, the CDR3 is TGTGCCAGCAGCTTCGGGAGACAGTCAGAGACCCAGTACTTC. It yields the protein CASSFGRQSETQYF. This chain joins TRBV7-2 and TRBJ2-5; a weak D match, TRBD2 (6 bases). Germline V gene sequence: CDR1 SGHTA, CDR2 FQGNSA. This CDR3 comprises 14 residues. V gave up 3 bases and J gave up 4 bases, with 12 bases separating them.

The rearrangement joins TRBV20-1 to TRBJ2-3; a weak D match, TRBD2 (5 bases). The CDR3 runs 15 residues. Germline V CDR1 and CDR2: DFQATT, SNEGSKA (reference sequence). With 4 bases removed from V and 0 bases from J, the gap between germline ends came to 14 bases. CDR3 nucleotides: TGCAGTGCTACGAGTCCCGGGAAAAGCACAGATACGCAGTATTTT. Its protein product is CSATSPGKSTDTQYF.

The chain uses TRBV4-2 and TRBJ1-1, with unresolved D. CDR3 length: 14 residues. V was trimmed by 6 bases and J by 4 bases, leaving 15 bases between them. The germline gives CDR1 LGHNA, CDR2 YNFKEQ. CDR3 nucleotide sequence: TGTGCCAGCAGGAGAGAACCCCTGGGCACTGAAGCTTTCTTT. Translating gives CASRREPLGTEAFF.

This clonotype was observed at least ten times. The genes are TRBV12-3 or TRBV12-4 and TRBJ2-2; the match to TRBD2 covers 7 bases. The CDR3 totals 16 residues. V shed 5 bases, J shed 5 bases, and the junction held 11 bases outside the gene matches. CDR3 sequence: CASSRTAGVRTGELFF. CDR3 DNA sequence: TGTGCCAGCAGTCGGACCGCGGGGGTTAGGACCGGGGAGCTGTTTTTT.

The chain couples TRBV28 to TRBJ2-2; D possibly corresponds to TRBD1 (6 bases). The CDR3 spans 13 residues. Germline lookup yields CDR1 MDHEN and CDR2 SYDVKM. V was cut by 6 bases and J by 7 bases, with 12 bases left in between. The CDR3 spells CASRYRVRGELFF. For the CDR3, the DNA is TGTGCCAGCAGATACAGGGTGCGCGGGGAGCTGTTTTTT.